The next 30 T cell receptor beta chains were all read from a single sample in a study of TIL therapy for anti-PD-1-resistant metastatic lung cancer. Regarding time point: pre-treatment sample, taken before nivolumab and TIL therapy. Pleural nodules or supraclavicular lymph nodes made up most of the excised metastases sampled. This was the immunoSEQ v3 assay. Assay used: immunoSEQ multiplex PCR; TCRdb lists only in-frame clones, some missing. The table lists some 13,000 clones, about three fifths of them singletons. This specimen was tumor tissue, taken at baseline. The receptor source for this set is a woman aged 30-79 years with non-small cell lung cancer.

Only one count was recorded for this clone. The chain uses TRBV2 and TRBJ2-1; 8 bases agree with TRBD2. The CDR3 loop spans 16 amino acids. The trim removed 6 bases at V and 3 bases at J, leaving 10 bases unmatched. CDR1 and CDR2 from the germline V gene are SNHLY and FYNNEI. The CDR3 DNA reads TGTGCCAGCAGAGGAAGAATAGCGGGACGCTACAATGAGCAGTTCTTC. Residues: CASRGRIAGRYNEQFF.

This chain links TRBV7-8 with TRBJ1-4; TRBD1 aligns across 7 bases. CDR1 is SGHVS, CDR2 FQNEAQ, per germline. CDR3 length: 15 residues. The junction had 2 bases not matched to a gene; V was cut back by 1 base and J by 3 bases. In DNA, the CDR3 is TGTGCCAGCAGCTTAGGCCAGGGGGCTAATGAAAAACTGTTTTTT. Translated: CASSLGQGANEKLFF.

The chain recombines TRBV7-7 with TRBJ2-2, with 8 bases fitting TRBD1. The germline CDR1 and CDR2 sequences are SSHAT and FNYEAQ (reference sequence). Trimming cost V 5 bases and J 4 bases; bases outside gene matches: 9. The CDR3 length is 16 residues. The CDR3 bases are TGTGCCAGCAGCCCAGGACAGGGTTCGGCCACCGGGGAGCTGTTTTTT. Amino acids: CASSPGQGSATGELFF.

This clone was found once. The chain combines TRBV7-8 with TRBJ2-5; TRBD1 matches at 8 bases. The V segment lost 2 bases and the J segment 2 bases; nucleotides outside the gene matches: 7. The germline V gene has CDR1 SGHVS and CDR2 FQNEAQ. The length of the CDR3 is 16 residues. The CDR3 sequence: CASSLPGQGSQETQYF. In DNA form, the CDR3 reads TGTGCCAGCAGCTTACCCGGACAGGGTTCACAAGAGACCCAGTACTTC.

This chain links TRBV4-3 with TRBJ2-2; 11 nucleotides line up with TRBD1. The CDR3 spans 17 residues. Per germline, CDR1 LGHNA and CDR2 YSLEER. The V segment lost 4 bases and the J segment 6 bases; nucleotides outside the gene matches: 10. CDR3 loop: CASSRWTGGFVAGELFF. DNA for the CDR3: TGCGCCAGCAGCCGGTGGACAGGGGGCTTTGTAGCCGGGGAGCTGTTTTTT.

This sequence joins TRBV6-6 and TRBJ1-5; weak D call: TRBD1 (6 bases). Germline lookup yields CDR1 MNHNY and CDR2 SVGAGI (reference sequence). The CDR3 spans 14 residues. Trimming pared 4 bases from V and 7 bases from J, leaving 14 bases between. The CDR3 bases are TGTGCCAGCAGTTTAGTACAGGGAGGGCAGCCCCAGCATTTT. Encoded protein: CASSLVQGGQPQHF.

The chain uses TRBV19 and TRBJ2-2; D is uncertain. The germline V and J ends were trimmed by 3 bases and 3 bases, with 8 bases remaining between them. Per germline, CDR1 LNHDA and CDR2 SQIVND (reference sequence). CDR3 length: 14 amino acids. This chain's CDR3 is CASSMPAYTGELFF. DNA for the CDR3: TGTGCCAGTAGTATGCCCGCCTACACCGGGGAGCTGTTTTTT.

The chain employs TRBV6-5 and TRBJ1-2, with TRBD1 matching over 9 bases. CDR3 size: 12 residues. The germline V gene has CDR1 MNHEY and CDR2 SVGAGI. Germline trimming cut 9 bases from V and 5 bases from J; bases unmatched to any gene: 4. CDR3: CASTGGEYGYTF. In DNA, the CDR3 is TGTGCCAGTACAGGGGGCGAGTATGGCTACACCTTC.

This sequence joins TRBV9 and TRBJ2-5; 10 nucleotides align to TRBD1. There are 13 residues in the CDR3. Germline CDR1 SGDLS, CDR2 YYNGEE. Trimming removed 6 bases from V and 11 bases from J; junction bases left unmatched: 10. CDR3 DNA: TGTGCCAGCACCGGGACAGGGGTCCGAGAGCAGTACTTC. Translated, it gives CASTGTGVREQYF. Looking up the rest from reference TRBV9 and TRBJ2-5 gives the full variable domain: DSGVTQTPKHLITATGQRVTLRCSPRSGDLSVYWYQQSLDQGLQFLIQYYNGEERAKGNILERFSAQQFPDLHSELNLSSLELGDSALYFCASTGTGVREQYFGPGTRLLVL.

This clone was detected only a few times. The chain combines TRBV28 with TRBJ2-2, with TRBD2 matching over 11 bases. The CDR3 spans 18 residues. The V gene end was trimmed by 5 bases and the J gene end by 6 bases; junction bases not matched to a gene: 14. CDR1 and CDR2 from the germline V gene are MDHEN and SYDVKM. The CDR3 is CASSPLDSGRAVSGELFF. The CDR3 DNA follows: TGTGCCAGCAGTCCGCTCGATAGCGGGAGGGCCGTATCCGGGGAGCTGTTTTTT. The full variable domain, rest sourced from reference TRBV28 and TRBJ2-2, is DVKVTQSSRYLVKRTGEKVFLECVQDMDHENMFWYRQDPGLGLRLIYFSYDVKMKEKGDIPEGYSVSREKKERFSLILESASTNQTSMYLCASSPLDSGRAVSGELFFGEGSRLTVL.

J is TRBJ2-1 and V is TRBV5-4; the D is unclear. The V and J ends lost 2 bases and 5 bases respectively, with 5 bases between them. The CDR3 sequence is 12 residues long. CDR1 is SGHNT, CDR2 YYREEE, per germline (reference sequence). The CDR3 spells CASSLTHNEQFF. CDR3 nucleotides: TGTGCCAGCAGCTTAACCCACAATGAGCAGTTCTTC.

This clone was observed a handful of times. J is TRBJ1-6 and V is TRBV4-3; no reliable D call. Per the germline V gene, CDR1 is LGHNA and CDR2 is YSLEER. V was shortened by 0 bases and J by 13 bases, with 10 bases between the two germline ends. The CDR3 runs 13 residues. The CDR3 sequence: CASSQDSNLPLHF. The CDR3 coding sequence is TGCGCCAGCAGCCAAGATTCCAATTTGCCCCTCCACTTT.

The CDR3 DNA is TGTGCCAGCAGTTTTGGGGGGACGATCTATGGCTACACCTTC. It yields the protein CASSFGGTIYGYTF. This sequence joins TRBV28 and TRBJ1-2; tentative D call: TRBD1 (5 bases). The ends were cut back, 3 bases at V and 4 bases at J, with 12 bases in the middle. The germline gives CDR1 MDHEN, CDR2 SYDVKM. The CDR3 contains 14 residues.

This rearrangement joins TRBV5-1 to TRBJ2-3; a weak D match, TRBD2 (7 bases). In germline, CDR1 is SGHRS, CDR2 YFSETQ. Trimming shortened V by 4 bases and J by 4 bases, and 13 bases separated the two germline ends. The CDR3 is made up of 14 amino acids. CDR3 sequence reads: CASSPRGGADTQYF. The CDR3 DNA reads as TGCGCCAGCAGCCCTAGGGGGGGCGCAGATACGCAGTATTTT.

This chain connects TRBV19 to TRBJ2-1, with D uncertain. The germline CDR1 and CDR2 sequences are LNHDA and SQIVND (reference sequence). The CDR3 extends over 11 amino acids. V dropped 8 bases and J dropped 4 bases, with 6 bases sitting between them. The CDR3 DNA is TGTGCCAGTGCCATATACAATGAGCAGTTCTTC. As protein: CASAIYNEQFF.

The chain joins TRBV7-2 to TRBJ2-7; 9 positions agree with TRBD1. Germline assignment: CDR1 SGHTA and CDR2 FQGNSA. J gave up 0 bases and V 5 bases, and 8 bases lay outside the gene matches. The CDR3 length is 16 residues. The chain's CDR3 is CASSEPGTGSSYEQYF. The CDR3 DNA sequence: TGTGCCAGCAGCGAACCAGGGACAGGGAGCTCCTACGAGCAGTACTTC.

The rearrangement links TRBV2 to TRBJ2-1, with D possibly matching TRBD2 (7 bases). The CDR3 totals 14 residues. Between the trimmed V and J ends, which lost 7 bases and 1 base, there was a span of 11 bases. CDR1 and CDR2 from the germline V gene are SNHLY and FYNNEI. The chain's CDR3 is CASIRGASYNEQFF. The CDR3 bases are TGTGCCAGCATCCGGGGGGCATCCTACAATGAGCAGTTCTTC.

The rearrangement links TRBV5-1 to TRBJ2-6, with D possibly TRBD1 on 6 matching bases. The ends were cut back, 0 bases at V and 2 bases at J, with 9 bases in the middle. Germline-derived CDR1 and CDR2 are SGHRS and YFSETQ. The CDR3 runs 16 residues. The CDR3 here is CASSLVTGTGANVLTF. CDR3 bases: TGCGCCAGCAGCTTGGTAACAGGGACTGGGGCCAACGTCCTGACTTTC.

This clone was picked up a small number of times. The chain carries TRBV4-1 and TRBJ2-2; the D call may be TRBD1 or TRBD2 (5 bases each). The ends were cut back, 2 bases at V and 4 bases at J, with 14 bases in the middle. The CDR3 loop spans 16 amino acids. CDR1 is MGHRA, CDR2 YSYEKL, per germline. The CDR3 loop is CASSQPTLGGTGELFF. Here the CDR3 DNA reads TGCGCCAGCAGCCAACCCACCCTTGGGGGCACCGGGGAGCTGTTTTTT.

A few counts support this clone. The chain uses TRBV30 and TRBJ1-6; no definite D call. Germline CDR1 is GTSNPN and CDR2 is SVGIG (reference sequence). V lost 3 bases, J lost 10 bases, and 7 bases lay in between. The CDR3 has 11 residues. The CDR3 DNA reads TGTGCCTGGAGAATGAACTCACCCCTCCACTTT. This translates into CAWRMNSPLHF.

This clone was counted only a few times. V usage is TRBV5-1 and J usage is TRBJ2-5; 10 bases line up with TRBD2. Losses at the gene ends were 1 base for V and 5 bases for J; bases not matched to a gene: 5. This CDR3 has 15 amino acids. Germline V gives CDR1 SGHRS, CDR2 YFSETQ. The CDR3 here is CASSLLASGGETQYF. Written as DNA, the CDR3 is TGCGCCAGCAGCTTGTTGGCTAGCGGGGGCGAGACCCAGTACTTC.

The CDR3 nucleotides are TGTGCCAGCAGCCTCGGGACAGGGGGTAGCGAGCAGTACTTC. It encodes CASSLGTGGSEQYF. V usage is TRBV6-1 and J usage is TRBJ2-5, with TRBD1 identical over 11 bases. The J call is in doubt because the DNA end fits TRBJ2-7 better. Germline V CDR1 and CDR2: MNHNS, SASEGT. The CDR3 is 14 amino acids.

The J gene is TRBJ2-7, the V gene TRBV6-5, with 11 nucleotides matching TRBD2. Per the germline V gene, CDR1 is MNHEY and CDR2 is SVGAGI. The trim removed 6 bases at V and 4 bases at J, leaving 5 bases unmatched. This CDR3 region has 14 residues. The CDR3 here is CASRPGLAEYEQYF. CDR3 DNA sequence: TGTGCCAGCAGACCGGGACTAGCGGAATACGAGCAGTACTTC.

This clone is medium-sized within its sample. The CDR3 DNA sequence: TGTGCCAGCAGTGTTCTTTACGAGCAGTACTTC. Protein: CASSVLYEQYF. The chain has TRBV2 and TRBJ2-7; D not resolved. V gave up 4 bases and J gave up 4 bases, with 5 bases separating them. This CDR3 is 11 amino acids long. The germline V gene has CDR1 SNHLY and CDR2 FYNNEI.

The CDR3 loop is CSVTGTSGAQETQYF. The CDR3 nucleotides read TGCAGCGTTACCGGGACTAGCGGGGCACAAGAGACCCAGTACTTC. The rearrangement links TRBV29-1 to TRBJ2-5, with TRBD2 identical over 13 bases. Looked up from germline, CDR1 is SQVTM and CDR2 is ANQGSEA. The CDR3 extends over 15 amino acids. After removal of 5 bases from V and 2 bases from J, the junction contained 5 bases not matched to a gene.

V usage is TRBV5-6 and J usage is TRBJ1-4; D call uncertain. Germline V lookup: CDR1 SGHDT, CDR2 YYEEEE. The CDR3 length is 15 residues. The V end was cut by 2 bases, the J end by 4 bases, with 12 bases between. In DNA, the CDR3 is TGTGCCAGCAGCTTACGGCGCCCGCTTAATGAAAAACTGTTTTTT. Its translation: CASSLRRPLNEKLFF.

The V call is TRBV5-4, the J call TRBJ2-5; 13 positions match TRBD2. The CDR3 length is 16 residues. V lost 4 bases, J lost 5 bases, and 8 bases stayed unmatched. Germline V gives CDR1 SGHNT, CDR2 YYREEE (reference sequence). CDR3 amino acids: CASSQELAGGRETQYF. CDR3 coding DNA: TGTGCCAGCAGCCAAGAACTAGCGGGGGGGCGGGAGACCCAGTACTTC.

This clone was recorded once. The chain joins TRBV13 to TRBJ2-1; a weak D match, TRBD2 (6 bases). V shed 5 bases and J shed 8 bases, with 10 bases lying between them. Germline CDR1 and CDR2: PRHDT and FYEKMQ (reference sequence). The CDR3 is 12 amino acids. The CDR3 spells CASSPGVHEQFF. The CDR3 nucleotides are TGTGCCAGCAGCCCGGGGGTTCATGAGCAGTTCTTC.

The chain employs TRBV9 and TRBJ2-3; D possibly corresponds to TRBD1 (6 bases). This CDR3 region has 15 residues. Germline V gene sequence: CDR1 SGDLS, CDR2 YYNGEE. Trimming removed 5 bases at V and 3 bases at J, with 16 bases between. The CDR3 DNA follows: TGTGCCAGCAGTCCCACTCAGGGGTGGACAGATACGCAGTATTTT. It translates to CASSPTQGWTDTQYF. Full variable domain (missing parts from reference TRBV9 and TRBJ2-3): DSGVTQTPKHLITATGQRVTLRCSPRSGDLSVYWYQQSLDQGLQFLIQYYNGEERAKGNILERFSAQQFPDLHSELNLSSLELGDSALYFCASSPTQGWTDTQYFGPGTRLTVL.

The genes are TRBV7-9 and TRBJ1-5; perhaps TRBD1 as D (5 bases). The V and J ends lost 5 bases and 3 bases respectively, with 11 bases between them. The CDR3 consists of 14 residues. CDR1 SEHNR and CDR2 FQNEAQ come from the germline V gene (reference sequence). This chain's CDR3 is CASSPGRPNQPQHF. As DNA, the CDR3 is TGTGCCAGCAGCCCGGGACGCCCCAATCAGCCCCAGCATTTT.